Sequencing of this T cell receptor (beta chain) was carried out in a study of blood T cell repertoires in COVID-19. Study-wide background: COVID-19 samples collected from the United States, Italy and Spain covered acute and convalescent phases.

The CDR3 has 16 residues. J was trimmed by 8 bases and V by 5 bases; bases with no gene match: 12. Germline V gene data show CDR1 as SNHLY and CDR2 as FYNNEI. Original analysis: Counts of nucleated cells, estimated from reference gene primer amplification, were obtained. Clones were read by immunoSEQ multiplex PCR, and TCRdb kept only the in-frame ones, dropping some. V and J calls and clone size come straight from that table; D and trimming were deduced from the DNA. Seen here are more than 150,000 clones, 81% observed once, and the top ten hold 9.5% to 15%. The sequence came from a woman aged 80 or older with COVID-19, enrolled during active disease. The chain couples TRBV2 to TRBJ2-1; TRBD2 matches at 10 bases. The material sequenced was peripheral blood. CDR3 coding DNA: TGTGCCAGCAGTCCTAAGGGGGCTAGCGGGGGCTATGAGCAGTTCTTC. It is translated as CASSPKGASGGYEQFF.